This T cell receptor (beta chain) appears in the sequencing data of a study of persistence of HIV-infected CD4 T cells. Study background: The sample holds CD4+ T cells responsive to CMV or HIV-1 Gag. Broader study findings: Proviral oligoclonality tracked with TCR oligoclonality within the same sorted cells. TCR analyses could not target the rare provirus-carrying CMV-responding cells.

An overlapping HIV-1 Gag peptide pool stimulated these cells at about 0.9 ug/peptide/mL. CD40L/CD69 double-negative CD45RO-high memory CD4+ T cells were collected. This CDR3 has 15 residues. Germline CDR1 and CDR2: LGHNT and FRNRAP. The ends lost 6 bases at V and 5 bases at J; junction bases unmatched: 9. Comments on this clone: The antigen is not known.

This was the immunoSEQ version 4 assay in survey mode. Template was genomic DNA at about 10 ng/uL, with up to roughly 1 ug used per sample. Measured with immunoSEQ multiplex PCR; TCRdb has only the in-frame clones, and not every one. The table has 35,000 to 45,000 clones, 85% to 90% seen once. This chain links TRBV12-5 with TRBJ2-7, with 11 positions matching TRBD1. Specimen: cultured CD4+ T cells from PBMCs, collected from a patient who received antiretroviral therapy. This clonotype was obtained from an adult with HIV. The donor label of this sample is uncertain. CDR3 loop: CASGRGQGGPNEQYF. In DNA form, the CDR3 reads TGTGCTAGTGGGCGGGGACAGGGGGGCCCCAACGAGCAGTACTTC.